The clone carrying this T cell receptor beta chain was detected only a few times. Its matching antigen is unknown. This sample stems from a study of CD4 T cells in relation to SARS-CoV-2 and coronaviruses. The unexposed donors gave CD4+ T cells in about 2010-2019, prior to COVID-19. Isolation of CD4+ T cells took place after roughly nine days in culture. Sequencing was performed with immunoSEQ multiplex PCR; in TCRdb, only in-frame clones are kept and a portion is missing. The table includes about 24,000 clones, roughly 80% detected once. Sample: CD4+ T cells from PBMCs, cultured in vitro. This sequence originates from a human donor in good health.

CDR3 sequence reads: CASSGGQGRMNTIYF. The CDR3 coding sequence is TGCGCCAGCAGCGGTGGACAGGGCCGGATGAACACCATATATTTT. J is TRBJ1-3 and V is TRBV5-1; 8 bases map to TRBD1. V dropped 4 bases and J dropped 7; count of bases not matched to a gene: 10. The CDR3 loop spans 15 amino acids. Looked up from germline, CDR1 is SGHRS and CDR2 is YFSETQ.